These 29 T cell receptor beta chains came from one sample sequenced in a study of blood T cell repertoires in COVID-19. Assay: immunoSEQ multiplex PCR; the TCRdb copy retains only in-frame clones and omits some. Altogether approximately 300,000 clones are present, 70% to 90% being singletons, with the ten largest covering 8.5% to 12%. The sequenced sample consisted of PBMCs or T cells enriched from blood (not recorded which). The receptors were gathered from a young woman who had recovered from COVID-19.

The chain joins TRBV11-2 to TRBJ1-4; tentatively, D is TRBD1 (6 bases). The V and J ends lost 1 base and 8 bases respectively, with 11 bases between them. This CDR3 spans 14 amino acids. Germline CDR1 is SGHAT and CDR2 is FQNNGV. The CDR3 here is CASSLGTVGEKLFF. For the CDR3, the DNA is TGTGCCAGCAGCTTAGGGACAGTCGGGGAAAAACTGTTTTTT.

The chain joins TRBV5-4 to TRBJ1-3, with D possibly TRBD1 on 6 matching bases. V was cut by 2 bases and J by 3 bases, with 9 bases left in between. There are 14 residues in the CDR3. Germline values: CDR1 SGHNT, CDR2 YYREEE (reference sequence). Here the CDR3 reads CASSLDRLGNTIYF. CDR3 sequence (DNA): TGTGCCAGCAGCTTAGACAGGCTTGGAAACACCATATATTTT.

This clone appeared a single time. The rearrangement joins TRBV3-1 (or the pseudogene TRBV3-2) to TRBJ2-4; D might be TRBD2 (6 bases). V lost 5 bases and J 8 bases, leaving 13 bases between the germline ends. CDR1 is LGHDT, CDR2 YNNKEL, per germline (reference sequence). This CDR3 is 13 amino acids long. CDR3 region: CASSFKTGDIQYF. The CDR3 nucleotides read TGTGCCAGCAGCTTCAAAACGGGGGACATTCAGTACTTC.

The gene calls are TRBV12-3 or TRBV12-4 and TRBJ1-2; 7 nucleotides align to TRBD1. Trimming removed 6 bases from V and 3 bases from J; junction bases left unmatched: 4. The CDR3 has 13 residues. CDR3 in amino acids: CASSPGQHYGYTF. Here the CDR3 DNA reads TGTGCCAGCAGCCCGGGACAGCACTATGGCTACACCTTC.

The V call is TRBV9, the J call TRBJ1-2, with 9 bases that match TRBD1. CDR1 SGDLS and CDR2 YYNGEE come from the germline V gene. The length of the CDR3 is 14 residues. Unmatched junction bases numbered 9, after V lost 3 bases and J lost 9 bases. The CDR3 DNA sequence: TGTGCCAGCAGCGAGTACGGACAGGGGATCCGCTACACCTTC. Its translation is CASSEYGQGIRYTF.

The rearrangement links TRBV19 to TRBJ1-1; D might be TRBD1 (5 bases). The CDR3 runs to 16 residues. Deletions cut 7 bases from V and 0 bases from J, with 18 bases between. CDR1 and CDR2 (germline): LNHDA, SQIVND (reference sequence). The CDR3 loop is CASTPIGGGMNTEAFF. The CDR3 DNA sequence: TGTGCCAGTACCCCGATCGGGGGAGGTATGAACACTGAAGCTTTCTTT.

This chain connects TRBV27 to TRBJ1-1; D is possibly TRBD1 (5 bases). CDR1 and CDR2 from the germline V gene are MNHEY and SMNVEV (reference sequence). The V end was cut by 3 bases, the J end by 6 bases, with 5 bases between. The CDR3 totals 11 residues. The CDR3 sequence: CASSLGPEAFF. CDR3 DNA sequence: TGTGCCAGCAGTTTGGGGCCTGAAGCTTTCTTT.

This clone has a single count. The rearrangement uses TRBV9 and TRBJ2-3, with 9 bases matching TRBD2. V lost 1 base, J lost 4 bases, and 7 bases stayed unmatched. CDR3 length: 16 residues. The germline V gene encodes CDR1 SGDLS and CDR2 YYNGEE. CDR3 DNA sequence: TGTGCCAGCAGCGTACCCCTTGGCGGGGGGGCAGATACGCAGTATTTT. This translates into CASSVPLGGGADTQYF.

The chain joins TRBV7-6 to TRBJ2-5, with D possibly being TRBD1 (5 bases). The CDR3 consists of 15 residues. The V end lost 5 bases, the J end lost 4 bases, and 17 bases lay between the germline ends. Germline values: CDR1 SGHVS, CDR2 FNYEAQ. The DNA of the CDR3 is TGTGCCAGCAGCCGACAAGATGGGGCGGTAGAGACCCAGTACTTC. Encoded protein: CASSRQDGAVETQYF.

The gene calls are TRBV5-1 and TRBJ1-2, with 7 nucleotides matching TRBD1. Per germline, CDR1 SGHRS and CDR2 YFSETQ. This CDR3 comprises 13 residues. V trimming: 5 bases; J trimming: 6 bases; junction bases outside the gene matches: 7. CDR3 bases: TGCGCCAGCAGTACCCAGGGGGTTGATGGCTACACCTTC. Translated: CASSTQGVDGYTF.

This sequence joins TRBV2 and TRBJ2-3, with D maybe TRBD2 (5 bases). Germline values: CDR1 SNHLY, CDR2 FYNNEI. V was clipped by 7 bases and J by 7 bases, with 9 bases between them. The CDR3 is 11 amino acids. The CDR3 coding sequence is TGTGCCAGCATGGAGGAAAATACGCAGTATTTT. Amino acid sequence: CASMEENTQYF.

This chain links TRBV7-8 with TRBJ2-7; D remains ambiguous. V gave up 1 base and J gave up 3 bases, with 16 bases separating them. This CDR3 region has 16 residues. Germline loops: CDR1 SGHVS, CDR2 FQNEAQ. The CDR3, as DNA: TGTGCCAGCAGCTTAGTCGTATTTCCAGAGGACTACGAGCAGTACTTC. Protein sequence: CASSLVVFPEDYEQYF.

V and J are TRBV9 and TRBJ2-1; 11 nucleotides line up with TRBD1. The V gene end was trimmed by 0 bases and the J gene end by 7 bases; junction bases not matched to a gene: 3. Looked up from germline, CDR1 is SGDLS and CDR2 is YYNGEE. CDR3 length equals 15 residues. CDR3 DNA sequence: TGTGCCAGCAGCGTAGGCGGGACAGGGGGGAATGAGCAGTTCTTC. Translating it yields CASSVGGTGGNEQFF.

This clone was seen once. The chain's CDR3 is CSVVPGTREQFF. The DNA of the CDR3 is TGCAGCGTTGTTCCCGGGACTAGAGAGCAGTTCTTC. V usage is TRBV29-1 and J usage is TRBJ2-1; the match to TRBD2 covers 8 bases. The V gene end was trimmed by 4 bases and the J gene end by 10 bases; junction bases not matched to a gene: 6. CDR3 length: 12 amino acids. In germline, CDR1 is SQVTM, CDR2 ANQGSEA.

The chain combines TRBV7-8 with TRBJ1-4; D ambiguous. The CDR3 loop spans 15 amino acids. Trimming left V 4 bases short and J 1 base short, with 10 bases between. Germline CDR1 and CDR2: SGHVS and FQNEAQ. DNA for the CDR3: TGTGCCAGCAGCTCCTACAGTGAAACTAATGAAAAACTGTTTTTT. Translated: CASSSYSETNEKLFF.

CDR3 amino acids: CASSESGQGSAAQYF. CDR3 in DNA: TGTGCCAGCAGTGAATCGGGACAGGGGTCAGCGGCCCAGTACTTC. The rearrangement uses TRBV6-4 and TRBJ2-5, with 10 bases lining up with TRBD1. Germline CDR1 and CDR2: MRHNA and SNTAGT. The ends lost 3 bases at V and 9 bases at J; junction bases unmatched: 10. This CDR3 contains 15 residues.

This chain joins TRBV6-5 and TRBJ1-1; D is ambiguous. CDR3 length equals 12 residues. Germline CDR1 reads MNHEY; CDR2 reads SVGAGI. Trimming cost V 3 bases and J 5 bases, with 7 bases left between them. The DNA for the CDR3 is TGTGCCAGCAGTTATGGGAGAACTGAAGCTTTCTTT. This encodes CASSYGRTEAFF.

The CDR3 DNA follows: TGTGCCAGCAACGACTGGAGCTCTGGAAACACCATATATTTT. Its protein is CASNDWSSGNTIYF. The J gene is TRBJ1-3, the V gene TRBV2; D remains unclear. Trimming cost V 7 bases and J 0 bases, with 10 bases left between them. Looked up from germline, CDR1 is SNHLY and CDR2 is FYNNEI. The CDR3 contains 14 residues. The full variable domain, rest sourced from reference TRBV2 and TRBJ1-3, is EPEVTQTPSHQVTQMGQEVILRCVPISNHLYFYWYRQILGQKVEFLVSFYNNEISEKSEIFDDQFSVERPDGSNFTLKIRSTKLEDSAMYFCASNDWSSGNTIYFGEGSWLTVV.

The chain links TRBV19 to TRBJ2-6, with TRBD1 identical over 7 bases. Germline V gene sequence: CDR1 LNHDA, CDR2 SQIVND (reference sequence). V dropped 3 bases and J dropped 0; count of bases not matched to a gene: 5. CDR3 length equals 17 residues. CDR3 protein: CASSIKGASSGANVLTF. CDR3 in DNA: TGTGCCAGTAGTATCAAGGGGGCGAGCTCTGGGGCCAACGTCCTGACTTTC.

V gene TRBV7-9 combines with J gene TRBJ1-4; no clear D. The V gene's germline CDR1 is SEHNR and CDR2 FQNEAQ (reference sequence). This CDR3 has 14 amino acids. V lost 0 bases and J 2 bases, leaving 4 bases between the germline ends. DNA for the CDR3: TGTGCCAGCAGCTTAGCTTCGACTAATGAAAAACTGTTTTTT. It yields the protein CASSLASTNEKLFF.

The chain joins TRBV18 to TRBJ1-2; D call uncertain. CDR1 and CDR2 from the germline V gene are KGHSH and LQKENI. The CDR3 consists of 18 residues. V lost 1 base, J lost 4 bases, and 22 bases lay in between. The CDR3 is CASSPQASSGEGGYGYTF. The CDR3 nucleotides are TGTGCCAGCTCACCACAGGCCTCGAGTGGGGAAGGAGGCTATGGCTACACCTTC.

CDR3 DNA sequence: TGTGCCAGCAGTTACTTAGGAGAGAACACTGAAGCTTTCTTT. It encodes CASSYLGENTEAFF. The chain recombines TRBV6-5 with TRBJ1-1; no clear D. Per the germline V gene, CDR1 is MNHEY and CDR2 is SVGAGI. V gave up 1 base and J gave up 1 base, with 7 bases separating them. The CDR3 runs 14 residues.

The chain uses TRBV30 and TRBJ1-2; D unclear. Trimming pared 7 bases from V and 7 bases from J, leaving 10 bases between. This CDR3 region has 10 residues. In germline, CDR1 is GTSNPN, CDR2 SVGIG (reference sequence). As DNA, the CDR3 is TGTGCCTTAGGAGGGTTTGGCTACACCTTC. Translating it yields CALGGFGYTF.

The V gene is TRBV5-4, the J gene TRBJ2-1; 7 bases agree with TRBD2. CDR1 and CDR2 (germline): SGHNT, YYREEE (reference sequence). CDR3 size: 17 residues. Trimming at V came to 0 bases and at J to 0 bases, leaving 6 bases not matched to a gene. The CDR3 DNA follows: TGTGCCAGCAGCTTGGGGGGGGGAGCGGGCTCCTACAATGAGCAGTTCTTC. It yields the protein CASSLGGGAGSYNEQFF.

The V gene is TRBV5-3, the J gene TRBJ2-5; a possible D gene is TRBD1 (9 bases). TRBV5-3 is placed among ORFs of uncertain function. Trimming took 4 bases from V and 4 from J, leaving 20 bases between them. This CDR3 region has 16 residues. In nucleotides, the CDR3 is TGTGCCAGAAGCCGGGAGGGGACAGGGTGTAGAGAGACCCAGTACTTC. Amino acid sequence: CARSREGTGCRETQYF.

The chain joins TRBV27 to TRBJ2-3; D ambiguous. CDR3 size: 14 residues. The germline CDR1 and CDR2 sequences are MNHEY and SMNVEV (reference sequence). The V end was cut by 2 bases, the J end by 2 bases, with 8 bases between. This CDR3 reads CASSLLRYTDTQYF. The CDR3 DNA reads TGTGCCAGCAGTTTACTCCGGTACACAGATACGCAGTATTTT.

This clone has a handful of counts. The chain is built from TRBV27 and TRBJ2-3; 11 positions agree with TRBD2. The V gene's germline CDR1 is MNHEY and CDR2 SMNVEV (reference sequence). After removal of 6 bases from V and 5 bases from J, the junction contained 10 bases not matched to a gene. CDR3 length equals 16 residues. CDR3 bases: TGTGCCAGCAGGAGGAGCCTTGGACTAGCGGGAGATACGCAGTATTTT. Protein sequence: CASRRSLGLAGDTQYF.

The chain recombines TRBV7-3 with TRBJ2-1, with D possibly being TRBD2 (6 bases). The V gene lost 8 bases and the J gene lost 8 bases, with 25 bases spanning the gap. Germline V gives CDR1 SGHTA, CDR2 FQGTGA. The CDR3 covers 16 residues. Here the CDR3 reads CASPQPSGRRSYEQFF. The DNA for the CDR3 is TGTGCCAGCCCTCAACCCAGTGGGAGGAGGTCTTATGAGCAGTTCTTC.

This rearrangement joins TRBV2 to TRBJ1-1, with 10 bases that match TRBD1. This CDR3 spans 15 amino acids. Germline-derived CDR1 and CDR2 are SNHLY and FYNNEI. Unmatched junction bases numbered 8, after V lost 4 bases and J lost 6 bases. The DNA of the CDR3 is TGTGCCAGCAGTGTCTCCGGGACAGGGGTGGCTGAAGCTTTCTTT. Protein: CASSVSGTGVAEAFF.